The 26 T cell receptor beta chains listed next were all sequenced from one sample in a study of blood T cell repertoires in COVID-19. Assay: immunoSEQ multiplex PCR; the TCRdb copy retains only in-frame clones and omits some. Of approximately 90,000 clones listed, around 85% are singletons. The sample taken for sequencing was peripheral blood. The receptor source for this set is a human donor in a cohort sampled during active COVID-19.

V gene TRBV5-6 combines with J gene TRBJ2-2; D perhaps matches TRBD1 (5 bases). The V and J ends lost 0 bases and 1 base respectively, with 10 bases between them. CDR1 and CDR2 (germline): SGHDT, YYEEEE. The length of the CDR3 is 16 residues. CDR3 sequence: CASSLGHRLNTGELFF. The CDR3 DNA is TGTGCCAGCAGCTTGGGACACAGGCTGAACACCGGGGAGCTGTTTTTT.

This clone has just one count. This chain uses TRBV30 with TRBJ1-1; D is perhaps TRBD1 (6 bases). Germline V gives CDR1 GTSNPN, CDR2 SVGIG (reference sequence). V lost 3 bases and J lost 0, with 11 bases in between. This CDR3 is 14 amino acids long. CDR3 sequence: CAWSRDTLNTEAFF. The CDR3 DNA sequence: TGTGCCTGGAGCCGGGACACCTTGAACACTGAAGCTTTCTTT.

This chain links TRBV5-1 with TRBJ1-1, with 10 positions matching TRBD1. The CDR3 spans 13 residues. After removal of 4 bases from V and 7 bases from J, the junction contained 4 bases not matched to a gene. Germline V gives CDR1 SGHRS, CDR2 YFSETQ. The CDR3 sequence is CASSLGQGSEAFF. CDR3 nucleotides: TGCGCCAGCAGCCTGGGACAGGGGAGTGAAGCTTTCTTT.

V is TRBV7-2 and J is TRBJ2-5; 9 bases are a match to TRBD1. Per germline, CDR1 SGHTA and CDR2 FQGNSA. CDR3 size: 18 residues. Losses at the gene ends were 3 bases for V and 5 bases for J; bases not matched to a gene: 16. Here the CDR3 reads CASSFLPPGQGRTETQYF. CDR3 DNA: TGTGCCAGCAGCTTCCTTCCGCCGGGACAGGGACGCACGGAGACCCAGTACTTC.

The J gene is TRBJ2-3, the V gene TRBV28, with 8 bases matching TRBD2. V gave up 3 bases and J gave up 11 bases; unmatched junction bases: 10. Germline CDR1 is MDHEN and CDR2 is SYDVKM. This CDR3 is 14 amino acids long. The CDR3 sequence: CASSFTSLAGEQYF. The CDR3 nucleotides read TGTGCCAGCAGTTTTACTAGCCTAGCGGGCGAGCAGTATTTT.

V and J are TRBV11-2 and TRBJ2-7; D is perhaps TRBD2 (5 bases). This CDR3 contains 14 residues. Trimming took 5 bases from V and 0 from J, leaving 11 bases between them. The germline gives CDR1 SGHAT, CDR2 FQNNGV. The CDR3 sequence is CASSTDWDSYEQYF. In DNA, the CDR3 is TGTGCCAGCAGCACGGACTGGGACTCCTACGAGCAGTACTTC. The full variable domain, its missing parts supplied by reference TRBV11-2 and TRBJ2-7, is EAGVAQSPRYKIIEKRQSVAFWCNPISGHATLYWYQQILGQGPKLLIQFQNNGVVDDSQLPKDRFSAERLKGVDSTLKIQPAKLEDSAVYLCASSTDWDSYEQYFGPGTRLTVT.

CDR3 region: CASSIGQGFYGYTF. CDR3 bases: TGTGCCAGCAGCATAGGACAGGGGTTCTATGGCTACACCTTC. The V gene is TRBV7-2, the J gene TRBJ1-2, with 9 bases lining up with TRBD1. V shed 5 bases and J 4 bases; nucleotides not matched to a gene: 5. This CDR3 is 14 amino acids long. The germline V gene has CDR1 SGHTA and CDR2 FQGNSA. The full variable domain, in which reference TRBV7-2 and TRBJ1-2 provide the parts outside the CDR3, is GAGVSQSPSNKVTEKGKDVELRCDPISGHTALYWYRQSLGQGLEFLIYFQGNSAPDKSGLPSDRFSAERTGGSVSTLTIQRTQQEDSAVYLCASSIGQGFYGYTFGSGTRLTVV.

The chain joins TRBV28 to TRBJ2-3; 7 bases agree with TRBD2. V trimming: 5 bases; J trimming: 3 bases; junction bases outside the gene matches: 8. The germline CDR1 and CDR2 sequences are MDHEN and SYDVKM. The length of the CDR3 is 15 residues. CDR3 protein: CASSTGLDSTDTQYF. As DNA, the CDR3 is TGTGCCAGCAGTACCGGACTAGATAGTACAGATACGCAGTATTTT.

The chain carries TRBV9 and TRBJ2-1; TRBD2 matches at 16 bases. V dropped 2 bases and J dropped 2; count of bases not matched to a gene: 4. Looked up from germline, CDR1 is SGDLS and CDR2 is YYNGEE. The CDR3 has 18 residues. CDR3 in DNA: TGTGCCAGCAGCGTCGGGACTAGCGGGAGGGCCCCCTACAATGAGCAGTTCTTC. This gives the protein CASSVGTSGRAPYNEQFF.

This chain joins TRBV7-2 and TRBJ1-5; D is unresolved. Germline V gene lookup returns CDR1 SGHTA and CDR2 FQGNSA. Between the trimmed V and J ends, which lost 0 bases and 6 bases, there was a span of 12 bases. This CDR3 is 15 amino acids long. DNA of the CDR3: TGTGCCAGCAGCTTAGCCCCCGGGGAGACTCAGCCCCAGCATTTT. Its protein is CASSLAPGETQPQHF.

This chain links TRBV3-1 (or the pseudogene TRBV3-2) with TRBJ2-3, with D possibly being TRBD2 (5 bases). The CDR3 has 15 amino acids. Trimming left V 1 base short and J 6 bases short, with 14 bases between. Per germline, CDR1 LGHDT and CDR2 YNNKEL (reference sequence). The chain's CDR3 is CASSQGPGIGDTQYF. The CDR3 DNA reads TGTGCCAGCAGCCAAGGACCGGGAATAGGGGATACGCAGTATTTT.

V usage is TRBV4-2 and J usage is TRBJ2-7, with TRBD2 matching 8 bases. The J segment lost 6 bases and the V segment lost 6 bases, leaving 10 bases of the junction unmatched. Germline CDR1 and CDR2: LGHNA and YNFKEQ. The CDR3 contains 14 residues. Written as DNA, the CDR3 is TGTGCCAGCAGTCCGGGGGGGCCTAGGACCGAGCAGTACTTC. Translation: CASSPGGPRTEQYF.

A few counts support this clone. CDR3: CASSPGPQAGGNTIYF. CDR3 coding DNA: TGCGCCAGCAGCCCCGGCCCCCAGGCTGGAGGAAACACCATATATTTT. This chain uses TRBV5-1 with TRBJ1-3; D gene unclear. CDR1 SGHRS and CDR2 YFSETQ come from the germline V gene. The V end lost 4 bases, the J end lost 4 bases, and 18 bases lay between the germline ends. CDR3 length equals 16 residues. Complete variable domain (other parts from reference TRBV5-1 and TRBJ1-3): KAGVTQTPRYLIKTRGQQVTLSCSPISGHRSVSWYQQTPGQGLQFLFEYFSETQRNKGNFPGRFSGRQFSNSRSEMNVSTLELGDSALYLCASSPGPQAGGNTIYFGEGSWLTVV.

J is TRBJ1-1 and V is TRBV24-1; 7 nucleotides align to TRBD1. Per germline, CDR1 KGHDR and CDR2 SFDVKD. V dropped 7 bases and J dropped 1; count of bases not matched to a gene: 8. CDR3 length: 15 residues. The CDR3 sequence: CATREPGGANTEAFF. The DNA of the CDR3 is TGTGCCACCAGAGAACCAGGGGGAGCGAACACTGAAGCTTTCTTT.

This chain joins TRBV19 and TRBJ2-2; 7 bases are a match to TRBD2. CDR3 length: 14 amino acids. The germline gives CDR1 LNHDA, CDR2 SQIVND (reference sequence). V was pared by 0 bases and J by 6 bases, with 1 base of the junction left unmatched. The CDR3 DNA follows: TGTGCCAGTAGTATAGAGGGGAGGGCCGGGGAGCTGTTTTTT. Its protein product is CASSIEGRAGELFF.

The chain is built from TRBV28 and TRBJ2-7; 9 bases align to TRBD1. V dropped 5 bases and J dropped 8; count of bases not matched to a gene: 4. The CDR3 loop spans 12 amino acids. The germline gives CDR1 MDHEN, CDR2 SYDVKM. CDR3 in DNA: TGTGCCAGCAGTCGGACAGGGGATAAGCAGTACTTC. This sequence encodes CASSRTGDKQYF. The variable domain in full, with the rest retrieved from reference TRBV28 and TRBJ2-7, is DVKVTQSSRYLVKRTGEKVFLECVQDMDHENMFWYRQDPGLGLRLIYFSYDVKMKEKGDIPEGYSVSREKKERFSLILESASTNQTSMYLCASSRTGDKQYFGPGTRLTVT.

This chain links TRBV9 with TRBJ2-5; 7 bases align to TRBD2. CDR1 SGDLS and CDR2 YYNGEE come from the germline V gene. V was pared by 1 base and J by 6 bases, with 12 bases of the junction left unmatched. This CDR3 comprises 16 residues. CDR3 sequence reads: CASSVPLGGEEKTQYF. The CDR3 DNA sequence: TGTGCCAGCAGCGTACCTCTGGGGGGGGAGGAGAAGACCCAGTACTTC. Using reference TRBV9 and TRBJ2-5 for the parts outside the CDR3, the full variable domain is DSGVTQTPKHLITATGQRVTLRCSPRSGDLSVYWYQQSLDQGLQFLIQYYNGEERAKGNILERFSAQQFPDLHSELNLSSLELGDSALYFCASSVPLGGEEKTQYFGPGTRLLVL.

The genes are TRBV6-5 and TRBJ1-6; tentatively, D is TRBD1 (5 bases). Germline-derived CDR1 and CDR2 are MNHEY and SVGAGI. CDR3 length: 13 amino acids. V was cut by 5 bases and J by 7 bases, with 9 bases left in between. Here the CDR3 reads CASSPGLNSPLHF. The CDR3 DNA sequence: TGTGCCAGCAGTCCGGGACTCAATTCACCCCTCCACTTT.

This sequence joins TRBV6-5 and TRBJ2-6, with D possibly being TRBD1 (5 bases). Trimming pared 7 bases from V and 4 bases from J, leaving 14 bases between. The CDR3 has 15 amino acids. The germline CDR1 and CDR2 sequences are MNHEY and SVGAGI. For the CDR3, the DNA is TGTGCCAGCAACGAAGGGGTGGCGGGGGCCAACGTCCTGACTTTC. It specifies CASNEGVAGANVLTF.

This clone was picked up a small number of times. The CDR3 here is CASSRPGQGTRGQFF. CDR3 sequence (DNA): TGCGCCAGCAGCCGGCCGGGACAGGGAACCCGGGGGCAGTTCTTC. The chain links TRBV4-1 to TRBJ2-1, with 9 bases that match TRBD1. V lost 4 bases and J lost 12; bases outside the gene matches: 13. This CDR3 is built from 15 residues. Germline V gives CDR1 MGHRA, CDR2 YSYEKL.

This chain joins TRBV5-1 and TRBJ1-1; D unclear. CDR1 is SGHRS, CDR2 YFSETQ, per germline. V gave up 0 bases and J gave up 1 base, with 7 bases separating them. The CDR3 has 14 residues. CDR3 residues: CASSLAAGNTEAFF. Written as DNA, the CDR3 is TGCGCCAGCAGCTTGGCCGCAGGGAACACTGAAGCTTTCTTT.

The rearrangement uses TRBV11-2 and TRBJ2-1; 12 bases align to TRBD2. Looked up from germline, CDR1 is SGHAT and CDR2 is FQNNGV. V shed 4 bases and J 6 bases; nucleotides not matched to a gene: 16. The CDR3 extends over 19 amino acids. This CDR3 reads CASSSGGTSGSGIVNEQFF. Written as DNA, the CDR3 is TGTGCCAGCAGCTCGGGCGGGACTAGCGGGTCGGGGATCGTCAATGAGCAGTTCTTC.

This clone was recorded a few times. CDR3 amino acids: CASSQDLVRGTGANVLTF. CDR3 in DNA: TGCGCCAGCAGCCAAGATCTAGTGAGGGGGACTGGGGCCAACGTCCTGACTTTC. The chain carries TRBV4-3 and TRBJ2-6, with TRBD1 as a possible D gene (6 bases). The CDR3 covers 18 residues. With 0 bases removed from V and 2 bases from J, the gap between germline ends came to 14 bases. The germline V gene has CDR1 LGHNA and CDR2 YSLEER.

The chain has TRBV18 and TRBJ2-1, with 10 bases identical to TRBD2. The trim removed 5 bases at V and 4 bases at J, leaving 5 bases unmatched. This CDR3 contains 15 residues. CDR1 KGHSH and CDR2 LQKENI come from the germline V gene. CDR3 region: CASSVSGGPYNEQFF. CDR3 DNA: TGTGCCAGCTCAGTTAGCGGGGGGCCTTACAATGAGCAGTTCTTC.

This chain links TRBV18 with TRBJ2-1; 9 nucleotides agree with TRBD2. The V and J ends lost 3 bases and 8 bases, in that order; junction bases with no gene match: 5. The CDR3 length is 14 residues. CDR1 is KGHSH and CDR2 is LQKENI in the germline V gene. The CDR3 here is CASSPPAGGYEQFF. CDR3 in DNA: TGTGCCAGCTCACCGCCGGCGGGAGGGTATGAGCAGTTCTTC.

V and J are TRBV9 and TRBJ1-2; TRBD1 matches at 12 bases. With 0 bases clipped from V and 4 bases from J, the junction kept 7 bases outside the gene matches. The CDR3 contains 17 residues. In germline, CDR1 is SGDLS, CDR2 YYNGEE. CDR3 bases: TGTGCCAGCAGCGTAGGGGGGACAGGGGGCTACCTCTATGGCTACACCTTC. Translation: CASSVGGTGGYLYGYTF.